These 30 T cell receptor beta chains were sequenced from one sample in a study of blood T cell repertoires in COVID-19. The table came from immunoSEQ multiplex PCR; TCRdb's copy has only in-frame clones and leaves some out. The repertoire holds 250,000 to 350,000 clones, with roughly 87% as singletons. The sample was peripheral blood. These receptors came from a young man with active or convalescent COVID-19.

This clone appeared a single time. This chain's CDR3 is CSVEDGGGTNYGYTF. In DNA form, the CDR3 reads TGCAGCGTTGAAGATGGCGGAGGGACTAACTATGGCTACACCTTC. The V gene is TRBV29-1, the J gene TRBJ1-2; the D is unclear. CDR1 and CDR2 (germline): SQVTM, ANQGSEA. The CDR3 spans 15 residues. Trimming removed 0 bases at V and 0 bases at J, with 11 bases between.

This chain connects TRBV21-1 to TRBJ2-3; the DNA was not used to check the table's D call, TRBD1. TRBV21-1 is a pseudogene segment. This CDR3 spans 18 amino acids. The CDR3 reads CASSKYYVVGQATDTQYF. In nucleotides, the CDR3 is TGTGCCAGCAGCAAATACTATGTTGTGGGACAAGCAACAGATACGCAGTATTTT.

The chain recombines TRBV19 with TRBJ1-1; 8 nucleotides align to TRBD1. Per germline, CDR1 LNHDA and CDR2 SQIVND (reference sequence). V trimming: 5 bases; J trimming: 6 bases; junction bases outside the gene matches: 8. The CDR3 consists of 14 residues. The CDR3 DNA reads as TGTGCCAGTAGTGCGTGGACAGGGAATGCTGAAGCTTTCTTT. This codes for CASSAWTGNAEAFF. Using reference TRBV19 and TRBJ1-1 for the parts outside the CDR3, the full variable domain is DGGITQSPKYLFRKEGQNVTLSCEQNLNHDAMYWYRQDPGQGLRLIYYSQIVNDFQKGDIAEGYSVSREKKESFPLTVTSAQKNPTAFYLCASSAWTGNAEAFFGQGTRLTVV.

As regards this clone: The same CDR3 is also encoded by other DNA sequences in this sample. CDR3 DNA sequence: TGTGCCAGCAGTTTATCATCAGGGTACACTGAAGCTTTCTTT. Translating it yields CASSLSSGYTEAFF. V gene TRBV27 combines with J gene TRBJ1-1; tentatively, D is TRBD1 (5 bases). With 0 bases removed from V and 3 bases from J, the gap between germline ends came to 8 bases. The CDR3 length is 14 residues. Germline V gene lookup returns CDR1 MNHEY and CDR2 SMNVEV (reference sequence).

The V gene is TRBV29-1, the J gene TRBJ1-1; the D is unclear. The CDR3 has 11 residues. Germline V lookup: CDR1 SQVTM, CDR2 ANQGSEA. V gave up 0 bases and J gave up 8 bases, with 7 bases separating them. As DNA, the CDR3 is TGCAGCGTTGAAGAGCGGGCGGAAGCTTTCTTT. This codes for CSVEERAEAFF.

The chain links TRBV6-5 to TRBJ2-7; 8 bases agree with TRBD1. CDR3 length: 15 residues. Trimming at V came to 6 bases and at J to 0 bases, leaving 7 bases not matched to a gene. Germline loops: CDR1 MNHEY, CDR2 SVGAGI. The CDR3 here is CASSKGQVSSYEQYF. CDR3 nucleotides: TGTGCCAGCAGCAAGGGACAGGTGAGCTCCTACGAGCAGTACTTC.

The V call is TRBV11-2, the J call TRBJ1-2; D possibly corresponds to TRBD1 (6 bases). The CDR3 covers 14 residues. The V gene's germline CDR1 is SGHAT and CDR2 FQNNGV. The V gene lost 1 base and the J gene lost 8 bases, with 14 bases spanning the gap. The CDR3 sequence: CASSLVTGRGGYTF. The CDR3 coding sequence is TGTGCCAGCAGCTTAGTTACAGGGCGAGGCGGCTACACCTTC. Full variable domain (rest looked up from reference TRBV11-2 and TRBJ1-2): EAGVAQSPRYKIIEKRQSVAFWCNPISGHATLYWYQQILGQGPKLLIQFQNNGVVDDSQLPKDRFSAERLKGVDSTLKIQPAKLEDSAVYLCASSLVTGRGGYTFGSGTRLTVV.

CDR3 nucleotides: TGTGCCATCAGGGCAGCGGGGGGCGCCACTGAAGCTTTCTTT. It encodes CAIRAAGGATEAFF. The chain combines TRBV10-3 with TRBJ1-1; D is possibly TRBD1 (6 bases). The V gene lost 6 bases and the J gene lost 4 bases, with 15 bases spanning the gap. Germline V gene lookup returns CDR1 ENHRY and CDR2 SYGVKD. The CDR3 covers 14 residues.

The J gene is TRBJ1-1, the V gene TRBV4-3; D not resolved. The CDR3 has 13 amino acids. V lost 1 base and J lost 4, with 7 bases in between. Germline V lookup: CDR1 LGHNA, CDR2 YSLEER. CDR3 amino acids: CASSQVSGTEAFF. The CDR3, as DNA: TGCGCCAGCAGCCAAGTATCGGGCACTGAAGCTTTCTTT.

With respect to this clone: An end of the junction differs from the germline gene, which may be a read error. The same CDR3 also results from other DNA sequences found in this sample. This chain joins TRBV5-4 and TRBJ2-7, with D maybe TRBD2 (6 bases). CDR3 size: 13 residues. CDR1 and CDR2 from the germline V gene are SGHNT and YYREEE (reference sequence). CDR3 bases: TGTGCCAGCAGTTTGGCGGGGAGTTACGAGCAGTACTTC. Protein: CASSLAGSYEQYF.

This rearrangement joins TRBV5-1 to TRBJ2-3; 15 nucleotides match TRBD2. V lost 4 bases, J lost 6 bases, and 6 bases stayed unmatched. The V gene's germline CDR1 is SGHRS and CDR2 YFSETQ. The CDR3 runs 16 residues. The CDR3 reads CASSDGTSGGLDTQYF. Written as DNA, the CDR3 is TGCGCCAGCAGCGATGGGACTAGCGGGGGGTTGGATACGCAGTATTTT.

The chain uses TRBV27 and TRBJ2-7, with D possibly TRBD1 on 5 matching bases. V lost 2 bases, J lost 2 bases, and 7 bases lay in between. The CDR3 length is 13 residues. Germline loops: CDR1 MNHEY, CDR2 SMNVEV (reference sequence). The CDR3 DNA follows: TGTGCCAGCAGTTTAAGGGGAACCTACGAGCAGTACTTC. It encodes CASSLRGTYEQYF.

On this clone: This CDR3 is also generated by other DNA sequences in the sample. The rearrangement uses TRBV9 and TRBJ2-3; no clear D gene. Per germline, CDR1 SGDLS and CDR2 YYNGEE. This CDR3 contains 13 residues. The germline V and J ends were trimmed by 3 bases and 3 bases, with 8 bases remaining between them. The DNA for the CDR3 is TGTGCCAGCAGCGCCGGCGGAACAGATACGCAGTATTTT. Amino acid sequence: CASSAGGTDTQYF.

The chain combines TRBV15 with TRBJ1-1; possible D gene TRBD1, 5 bases. CDR1 and CDR2 from the germline V gene are LNHNV and YYDKDF (reference sequence). The CDR3 loop spans 14 amino acids. V gave up 3 bases and J gave up 0 bases, with 8 bases separating them. The chain's CDR3 is CATSSRGMNTEAFF. CDR3 coding DNA: TGTGCCACCAGCAGTAGGGGCATGAACACTGAAGCTTTCTTT. The full variable domain, rest sourced from reference TRBV15 and TRBJ1-1, is DAMVIQNPRYQVTQFGKPVTLSCSQTLNHNVMYWYQQKSSQAPKLLFHYYDKDFNNEADTPDNFQSRRPNTSFCFLDIRSPGLGDTAMYLCATSSRGMNTEAFFGQGTRLTVV.

This chain links TRBV4-3 with TRBJ2-7, with TRBD1 matching 7 bases. V lost 1 base, J lost 1 base, and 4 bases stayed unmatched. The CDR3 sequence is 15 residues long. Germline V gives CDR1 LGHNA, CDR2 YSLEER. Written as DNA, the CDR3 is TGCGCCAGCAGCCAAGCTCAGGGGGAGTCCTACGAGCAGTACTTC. Translated: CASSQAQGESYEQYF.

V and J are TRBV5-6 and TRBJ1-5; tentative D call: TRBD1 (6 bases). V was pared by 4 bases and J by 0 bases, with 8 bases between. CDR3 length equals 14 residues. Germline V gives CDR1 SGHDT, CDR2 YYEEEE. The CDR3 reads CASSPTGSNQPQHF. The CDR3 DNA follows: TGTGCCAGCAGCCCGACAGGTAGCAATCAGCCCCAGCATTTT.

This chain connects TRBV6-2 or TRBV6-3 to TRBJ1-2; 9 bases line up with TRBD1. Unmatched junction bases numbered 11, after V lost 8 bases and J lost 4 bases. Germline assignment: CDR1 MNHEY and CDR2 SVGEGT. This CDR3 region has 15 residues. CDR3 nucleotide sequence: TGTGCCAGCCGCCCCCCTACAGGGGGCGGCTATGGCTACACCTTC. This translates into CASRPPTGGGYGYTF.

J is TRBJ1-5 and V is TRBV15, with D unresolved. V was trimmed by 4 bases and J by 0 bases, leaving 7 bases between them. CDR3 length equals 14 residues. Germline V gene lookup returns CDR1 LNHNV and CDR2 YYDKDF (reference sequence). Here the CDR3 DNA reads TGTGCCACCAGCACACAGTATAGCAATCAGCCCCAGCATTTT. It yields the protein CATSTQYSNQPQHF.

The chain combines TRBV19 with TRBJ1-3; unclear D gene. Germline-derived CDR1 and CDR2 are LNHDA and SQIVND (reference sequence). The CDR3 has 17 residues. V gave up 2 bases and J gave up 3 bases, with 17 bases separating them. CDR3: CASSILQPGRHGNTIYF. In DNA, the CDR3 is TGTGCCAGTAGTATACTGCAACCGGGAAGACATGGAAACACCATATATTTT.

This clone was observed a handful of times. The chain is built from TRBV7-2 and TRBJ2-2; D is perhaps TRBD2 (6 bases). Between the trimmed V and J ends, which lost 5 bases and 5 bases, there was a span of 15 bases. In germline, CDR1 is SGHTA, CDR2 FQGNSA. CDR3 length: 15 amino acids. The CDR3 nucleotides read TGTGCCAGCAGCCCTCACGGAGGGGATACCGGGGAGCTGTTTTTT. It codes for CASSPHGGDTGELFF.

This clone was seen repeatedly, ten times or more. The chain recombines TRBV9 with TRBJ1-2; D perhaps matches TRBD1 (5 bases). V shed 0 bases and J shed 9 bases, with 18 bases lying between them. The CDR3 spans 15 residues. In germline, CDR1 is SGDLS, CDR2 YYNGEE. The CDR3 sequence is CASSVGFDSIGSYTF. CDR3 in DNA: TGTGCCAGCAGCGTAGGATTCGACAGCATAGGGAGCTACACCTTC.

This rearrangement joins TRBV7-2 to TRBJ2-1; 7 bases are shared with TRBD2. V trimming: 5 bases; J trimming: 2 bases; junction bases outside the gene matches: 3. Germline V CDR1 and CDR2: SGHTA, FQGNSA. This CDR3 spans 14 amino acids. This CDR3 is CASSTGGTYNEQFF. DNA of the CDR3: TGTGCCAGCAGCACCGGGGGGACCTACAATGAGCAGTTCTTC.

CDR3 sequence: CASSIVAGGDTEAFF. CDR3 nucleotides: TGTGCCAGTAGTATAGTGGCGGGAGGGGACACTGAAGCTTTCTTT. The rearrangement links TRBV19 to TRBJ1-1, with a tentative D call TRBD1 (5 bases). This CDR3 comprises 15 residues. Germline assignment: CDR1 LNHDA and CDR2 SQIVND (reference sequence). V lost 1 base, J lost 3 bases, and 12 bases lay in between.

The chain carries TRBV10-3 and TRBJ1-5; no firm D call. The V gene's germline CDR1 is ENHRY and CDR2 SYGVKD. Trimming pared 4 bases from V and 5 bases from J, leaving 9 bases between. The length of the CDR3 is 13 residues. The CDR3 here is CAISGRGDQPQHF. The CDR3 coding sequence is TGTGCCATCAGTGGTAGAGGAGATCAGCCCCAGCATTTT.

The chain joins TRBV6-5 to TRBJ2-1, with a tentative D call TRBD1 (6 bases). V was pared by 6 bases and J by 0 bases, with 12 bases between. This CDR3 region has 15 residues. Germline assignment: CDR1 MNHEY and CDR2 SVGAGI. In nucleotides, the CDR3 is TGTGCCAGCAGGGGGACACTTAGCTCCTACAATGAGCAGTTCTTC. Its protein product is CASRGTLSSYNEQFF.

This chain joins TRBV2 and TRBJ1-3, with 8 bases that match TRBD1. CDR1 is SNHLY and CDR2 is FYNNEI in the germline V gene. J lost 3 bases, V lost 9 bases, and 1 base had no gene match. This CDR3 has 12 amino acids. CDR3 nucleotide sequence: TGTGCCAGGACAGGGGTTGGAAACACCATATATTTT. Its protein is CARTGVGNTIYF.

The chain carries TRBV4-1 and TRBJ2-7, with D perhaps matching TRBD1 (5 bases). V gave up 1 base and J gave up 6 bases, with 13 bases separating them. Germline assignment: CDR1 MGHRA and CDR2 YSYEKL. CDR3 length equals 14 residues. CDR3 amino acids: CASSQGGDMGEQYF. DNA of the CDR3: TGCGCCAGCAGCCAAGGGGGCGACATGGGCGAGCAGTACTTC.

The J gene is TRBJ1-1, the V gene TRBV19; TRBD1 matches at 7 bases. Trimming took 5 bases from V and 3 from J; bases not matched to a gene: 3. Germline CDR1 is LNHDA and CDR2 is SQIVND (reference sequence). This CDR3 spans 13 amino acids. This CDR3 is CASSPDRDTEAFF. The CDR3 DNA reads TGTGCCAGTAGTCCAGACAGGGACACTGAAGCTTTCTTT.

V usage is TRBV12-2 and J usage is TRBJ2-2; TRBD2 is the table's D call, not checked against the DNA. TRBV12-2 is listed as a pseudogene. This CDR3 region has 14 residues. The DNA for the CDR3 is TGTGCAAGCCTCGCGGGGGCTTCCACCGGGGAGCTGTTTTTT. It is translated as CASLAGASTGELFF.

V usage is TRBV6-2 or TRBV6-3 and J usage is TRBJ1-1; the match to TRBD1 covers 11 bases. J gave up 1 base and V 5 bases, and 3 bases lay outside the gene matches. The CDR3 is 15 residues long. Germline-derived CDR1 and CDR2 are MNHEY and SVGEGT. The CDR3 DNA is TGTGCCAGCAGTGATGGGACAGGGGGGAACACTGAAGCTTTCTTT. This translates into CASSDGTGGNTEAFF.